Listed below are T cell receptor beta chains from one sample, sequenced in a study of OX40 agonist ivuxolimab in advanced cancers. Method: immunoSEQ multiplex PCR; TCRdb's copy keeps in-frame clones and lacks some. The data contain tens of thousands of clones, approximately 93% of them singletons. The sample was CD4+ or CD8+ T cells sorted from blood, taken in a trial of the OX40 agonist ivuxolimab. These receptors were obtained from an adult with an advanced solid tumor such as melanoma, head and neck, liver or kidney cancer. Both conserved end residues are part of each CDR3. Each record gives: D gene, CDR3 length, J gene, clone size, V gene, CDR3 DNA, CDR3 protein. A D gene is named only where the DNA matches it firmly. Rows may omit the clone size; those that give it use once, few, many or a size class.

.	14	TRBJ2-1	.	TRBV6-6	TGTGCCAGCAGTTTGGCTAACTCCTACAATGAGCAGTTCTTC	CASSLANSYNEQFF
.	16	TRBJ2-7	.	TRBV6-5	TGTGCCAGCAGTTACACCCGGGACCGCGGATCCTACGAGCAGTACTTC	CASSYTRDRGSYEQYF
TRBD1	14	TRBJ2-1	.	TRBV11-3	TGTGCCAGCAGCATATGGACAGGGTACAATGAGCAGTTCTTC	CASSIWTGYNEQFF
.	12	TRBJ2-7	.	TRBV5-5	TGTGCCAGCAGCTTGCCGGGGTACGAGCAGTACTTC	CASSLPGYEQYF
TRBD2	14	TRBJ2-7	.	TRBV7-6	TGTGCCAGCAGCTTAGAGGCTAGCGGCTACGAGCAGTACTTC	CASSLEASGYEQYF
TRBD1	13	TRBJ2-7	once	TRBV6-1	TGTGCCAGCAACCACAGGGGCTCCTACGAGCAGTACTTC	CASNHRGSYEQYF
.	13	TRBJ2-1	.	TRBV27	TGTGCCAGCAGTTTATCATCGGGCAATGAGCAGTTCTTC	CASSLSSGNEQFF
.	13	TRBJ2-3	.	TRBV9	TGTGCCAGCAGCGCCAGTGGAGCAGATACGCAGTATTTT	CASSASGADTQYF
.	10	TRBJ1-3	.	TRBV20-1	TGCAGTGCCCGTAGTAACACCATATATTTT	CSARSNTIYF
TRBD1	15	TRBJ1-2	once	TRBV28	TGTGCCAGCAGCGTTCGGACAGGGGGTGTCTATGGCTACACCTTC	CASSVRTGGVYGYTF
.	13	TRBJ1-2	.	TRBV14	TGTGCCAGCAGCCAAGAAAGTAGGAATGGCTACACCTTC	CASSQESRNGYTF
.	13	TRBJ1-2	.	TRBV11-1	TGTGCCAGCAGCTGGCGGGCGGGGAAAGGCTACACCTTC	CASSWRAGKGYTF
.	15	TRBJ1-3	.	TRBV6-1	TGTGCCAGCAGTGATCTGGGCAGCTCTGGAAACACCATATATTTT	CASSDLGSSGNTIYF
.	14	TRBJ1-1	few	TRBV6-6	TGTGCCAGCAGTTACCCACAGGGTGTAGGTGAAGCTTTCTTT	CASSYPQGVGEAFF
.	14	TRBJ2-7	.	TRBV28	TGTGCCAGCAGTTTGTTCGCACAGGGCGACGAGCAGTACTTC	CASSLFAQGDEQYF
.	11	TRBJ1-2	.	TRBV13	TGTGCCAGCAGCTCAGACGGTGGCTACACCTTC	CASSSDGGYTF
.	17	TRBJ2-3	.	TRBV6-1	TGTGCCAGCAGTGAAGATGACAGCGCTTCCTTCACAGATACGCAGTATTTT	CASSEDDSASFTDTQYF
.	12	TRBJ2-7	.	TRBV7-9	TGTGCCAGCAGCTTAGCGGGAGACAGAGAGTACTTC	CASSLAGDREYF
.	16	TRBJ1-4	.	TRBV5-1	TGCGCCAGCAGCTTGTATGCTCAGACAACTAATGAAAAACTGTTTTTT	CASSLYAQTTNEKLFF
TRBD1	15	TRBJ2-5	.	TRBV7-9	TGTGCCAGCAGCCATCCAGGGACAGGGGTAGAGACCCAGTACTTC	CASSHPGTGVETQYF
TRBD1	17	TRBJ1-1	.	TRBV25-1	TGTGCCAGCAGTGGCCCGGGACAGGGAAAGTGGTACACTGAAGCTTTCTTT	CASSGPGQGKWYTEAFF
TRBD1	15	TRBJ2-7	.	TRBV7-9	TGTGCCAGCAGCTCTCCCGGGACAGCTACCTACGAGCAGTACTTC	CASSSPGTATYEQYF
TRBD2	18	TRBJ2-1	once	TRBV7-2	TGTGCCAGCAGCTTAAAACAGCGGGAGGCCTATCTATACAATGAGCAGTTCTTC	CASSLKQREAYLYNEQFF
.	16	TRBJ1-1	.	TRBV6-5	TGTGCCAGCAGTTCTTACAGGGAGATTTCTGGCACTGAAGCTTTCTTT	CASSSYREISGTEAFF
TRBD1	17	TRBJ2-1	.	TRBV5-5	TGTGCCAGCAGGGTTAACCGGGACAGCCACAAAAGGGGTGAGCAGTTCTTC	CASRVNRDSHKRGEQFF
.	14	TRBJ1-5	.	TRBV6-1	TGTGCCAGCAGTGAGATGGATAGCAATCAGCCCCAGCATTTT	CASSEMDSNQPQHF
.	15	TRBJ1-1	once	TRBV21-1	TGTGCCAGCAGCAATTTAAGGACAGGGGATACTGAAGCTTTCTTT	CASSNLRTGDTEAFF
TRBD1	15	TRBJ2-7	.	TRBV11-2	TGTGCCAGCAGCCCTGACAGGGGAATCTACTACGAGCAGTACTTC	CASSPDRGIYYEQYF
.	17	TRBJ1-1	.	TRBV15	TGTGCCACCAGCCAAGCGGGGCCGACAGTGATGAACACTGAAGCTTTCTTT	CATSQAGPTVMNTEAFF
.	13	TRBJ2-2	.	TRBV29-1	TGCAGCGTTGGCCTACAGGGCCACCGGGGAGCTGTTTTT	CSVGLQGHRGAVF
.	17	TRBJ2-7	.	TRBV2	TGTGCCAGCAGTGAGCCAGGGGAAGTGAGTGCTAAGTACGAGCAGTACTTC	CASSEPGEVSAKYEQYF
.	15	TRBJ2-1	.	TRBV15	TGTGCCACCAGCAGGGCTTCGAGCTCCTACAATGAGCAGTTCTTC	CATSRASSSYNEQFF
.	12	TRBJ2-3	.	TRBV5-6	TGTGCCAGCAGCTTGGTGGGAGATACGCAGTATTTT	CASSLVGDTQYF
.	13	TRBJ2-4	once	TRBV25-1	TGTGCCAGCAGTGACCTAGGCCGGGACATTCAGTACTTC	CASSDLGRDIQYF
TRBD2	16	TRBJ2-4	.	TRBV5-4	TGTGCCAGCAGCTACGGCGGGGGTCTAGCCAAAAACATTCAGTACTTC	CASSYGGGLAKNIQYF
.	14	TRBJ2-3	.	TRBV9	TGTGCCAGCAGCGTAGTGGGGTCAACAGATACGCAGTATTTT	CASSVVGSTDTQYF
.	16	TRBJ2-1	.	TRBV14	TGTGCCAGCAGCCAAGACCTAGCCTGGGGCTACAATGAGCAGTTCTTC	CASSQDLAWGYNEQFF
.	16	TRBJ2-7	.	TRBV28	TGTGCCAGCAGTTTAGATGAGGACGGCTCCTCCTACGAGCAGTACTTC	CASSLDEDGSSYEQYF
TRBD2	16	TRBJ2-1	.	TRBV27	TGTGCCAGCAGTCCCCGACTAGCGAGCTCCTACAATGAGCAGTTCTTC	CASSPRLASSYNEQFF
.	16	TRBJ2-1	.	TRBV7-2	TGTGCCAGCAGCTTCCAAGCACTCGCCCTATACAATGAGCAGTTCTTC	CASSFQALALYNEQFF
.	12	TRBJ2-7	.	TRBV21-1	TGTGCCAGCAGTCGGGACAGCTACGAGCAGTACTTC	CASSRDSYEQYF
.	16	TRBJ2-1	.	TRBV14	TGTGCCAGCAGCCAGACTACTAGTAGCTCCTACAATGAGCAGTTCTTC	CASSQTTSSSYNEQFF
.	12	TRBJ1-4	once	TRBV10-3	TGTGCCACCAGTAAGGACAATGAAAAACTGTTTTTT	CATSKDNEKLFF
TRBD1	17	TRBJ1-6	.	TRBV7-9	TGTGCCAGCAGCGTTACCGGGACAGAATCCCTCAGGGCGTCCCTCCACTTT	CASSVTGTESLRASLHF
.	13	TRBJ2-7	.	TRBV27	TGTGCCAGCAGTTTTTTACAGGGCTACGAGCAGTACTTC	CASSFLQGYEQYF
TRBD1	15	TRBJ2-1	.	TRBV9	TGTGCCAGCAGCGTTGGACAGGGTGATGTAGTTGAGCAGTTCTTC	CASSVGQGDVVEQFF
.	13	TRBJ1-2	.	TRBV27	TGTGCCACACTTGGGGGCCGGGATTATGGCTACACCTTC	CATLGGRDYGYTF
TRBD2	15	TRBJ2-1	.	TRBV5-1	TGCGCCAGCAGCTTGGAGACTAGCGGGTACAATGAGCAGTTCTTC	CASSLETSGYNEQFF
TRBD1	17	TRBJ1-5	.	TRBV27	TGTGCCAGCAGTTTAAGACAGGGGGGCGATAGCAATCAGCCCCAGCATTTT	CASSLRQGGDSNQPQHF
.	14	TRBJ2-1	.	TRBV5-4	TGTGCCAGCAGCTTGGCCTTGGGGGGGCCTGAGCAGTTCTTC	CASSLALGGPEQFF
.	17	TRBJ2-7	once	TRBV4-3	TGCGCCAGCAGCATTCACCTCGCAGGGACCCCCAACGGCGAGCAGTACTTC	CASSIHLAGTPNGEQYF
.	14	TRBJ1-1	once	TRBV11-2	TGTGCCAGCAGCTTAGTTGGTCAGAACACTGAAGCTTTCTTT	CASSLVGQNTEAFF
.	13	TRBJ1-5	.	TRBV30	TGTGCCTGGAGTTATAGGGACGGACAGCCCCAGCATTTT	CAWSYRDGQPQHF
TRBD1	15	TRBJ2-5	.	TRBV9	TGTGCCAGCAGCGGGGGGACAGGGTACTCAGAGACCCAGTACTTC	CASSGGTGYSETQYF